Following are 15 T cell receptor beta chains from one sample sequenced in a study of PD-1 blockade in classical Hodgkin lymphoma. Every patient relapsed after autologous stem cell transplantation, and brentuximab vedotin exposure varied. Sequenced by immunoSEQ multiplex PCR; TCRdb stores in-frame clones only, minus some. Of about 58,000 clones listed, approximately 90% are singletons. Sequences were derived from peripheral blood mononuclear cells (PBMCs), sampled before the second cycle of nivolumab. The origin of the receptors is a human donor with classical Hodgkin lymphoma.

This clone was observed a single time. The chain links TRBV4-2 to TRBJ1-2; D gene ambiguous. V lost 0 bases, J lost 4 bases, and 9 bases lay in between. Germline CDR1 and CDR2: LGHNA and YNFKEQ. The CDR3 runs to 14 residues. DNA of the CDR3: TGTGCCAGCAGCCAAGAGGTCCAGCCCTATGGCTACACCTTC. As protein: CASSQEVQPYGYTF.

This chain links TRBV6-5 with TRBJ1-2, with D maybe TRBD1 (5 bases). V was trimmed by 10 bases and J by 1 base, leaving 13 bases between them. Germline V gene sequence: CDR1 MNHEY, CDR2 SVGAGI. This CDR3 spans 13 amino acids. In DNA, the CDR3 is TGTGCCACGGAGGGACGGAATAACTATGGCTACACCTTC. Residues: CATEGRNNYGYTF.

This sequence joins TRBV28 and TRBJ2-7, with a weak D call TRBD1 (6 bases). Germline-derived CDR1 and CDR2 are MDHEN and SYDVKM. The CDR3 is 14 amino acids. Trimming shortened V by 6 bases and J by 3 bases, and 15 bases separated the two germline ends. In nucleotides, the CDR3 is TGTGCCAGCAGGGCGACAGGTGGGGTCTACGAGCAGTACTTC. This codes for CASRATGGVYEQYF.

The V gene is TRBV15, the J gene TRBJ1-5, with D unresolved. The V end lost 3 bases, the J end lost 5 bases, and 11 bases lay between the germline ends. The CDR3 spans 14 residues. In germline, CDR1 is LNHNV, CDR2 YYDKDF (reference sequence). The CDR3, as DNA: TGTGCCACCAGCAGTGGATGGAGGGATCAGCCCCAGCATTTT. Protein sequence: CATSSGWRDQPQHF.

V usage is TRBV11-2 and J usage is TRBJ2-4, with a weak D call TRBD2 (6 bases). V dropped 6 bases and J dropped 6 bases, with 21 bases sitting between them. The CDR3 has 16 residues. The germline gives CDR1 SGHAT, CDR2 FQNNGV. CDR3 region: CASSSAGRDLGNIQYF. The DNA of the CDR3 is TGTGCCAGCAGTTCTGCGGGGCGGGACCTCGGAAACATTCAGTACTTC.

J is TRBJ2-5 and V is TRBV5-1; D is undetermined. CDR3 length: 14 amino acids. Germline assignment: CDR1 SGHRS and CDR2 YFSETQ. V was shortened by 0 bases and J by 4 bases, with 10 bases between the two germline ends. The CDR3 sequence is CASSLDWDRETQYF. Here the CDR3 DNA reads TGCGCCAGCAGCTTGGATTGGGATCGAGAGACCCAGTACTTC.

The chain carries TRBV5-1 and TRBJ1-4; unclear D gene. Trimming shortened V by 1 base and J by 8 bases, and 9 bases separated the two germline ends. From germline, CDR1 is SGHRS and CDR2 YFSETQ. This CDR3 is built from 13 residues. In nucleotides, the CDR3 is TGCGCCAGCAGCTTGTGGTTAAAGGAAAAACTGTTTTTT. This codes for CASSLWLKEKLFF.

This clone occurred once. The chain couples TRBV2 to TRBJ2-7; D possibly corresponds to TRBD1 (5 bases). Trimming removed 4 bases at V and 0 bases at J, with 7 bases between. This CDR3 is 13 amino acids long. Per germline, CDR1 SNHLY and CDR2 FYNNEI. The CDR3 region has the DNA TGTGCCAGCAGTGCAGGGCCCTCCTACGAGCAGTACTTC. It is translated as CASSAGPSYEQYF.

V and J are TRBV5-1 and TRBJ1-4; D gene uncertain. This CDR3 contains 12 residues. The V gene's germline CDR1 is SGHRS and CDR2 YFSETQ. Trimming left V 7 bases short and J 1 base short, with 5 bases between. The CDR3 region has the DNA TGCGCCAGCCGGGGAACTAATGAAAAACTGTTTTTT. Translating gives CASRGTNEKLFF.

In DNA form, the CDR3 reads TGCGCCAGCAGCATCCGCGGGGGGTACTTGCCTGTGGAGCTGTTTTTT. Translated, it gives CASSIRGGYLPVELFF. This chain connects TRBV5-1 to TRBJ2-2; 8 nucleotides match TRBD2. This CDR3 has 16 residues. Trimming removed 4 bases from V and 10 bases from J; junction bases left unmatched: 15. CDR1 and CDR2 (germline): SGHRS, YFSETQ.

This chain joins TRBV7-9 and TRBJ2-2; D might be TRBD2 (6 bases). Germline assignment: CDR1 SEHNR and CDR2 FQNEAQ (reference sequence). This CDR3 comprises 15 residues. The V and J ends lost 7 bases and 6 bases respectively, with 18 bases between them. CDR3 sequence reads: CASKISGGGAGELFF. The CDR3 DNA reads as TGTGCCAGCAAGATTAGCGGCGGAGGGGCCGGGGAGCTGTTTTTT.

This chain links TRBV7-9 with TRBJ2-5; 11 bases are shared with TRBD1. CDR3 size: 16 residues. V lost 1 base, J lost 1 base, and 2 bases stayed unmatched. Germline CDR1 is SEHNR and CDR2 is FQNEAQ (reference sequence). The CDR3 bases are TGTGCCAGCAGCTTAGGAGGGACAGGGGGCCAAGAGACCCAGTACTTC. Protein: CASSLGGTGGQETQYF.

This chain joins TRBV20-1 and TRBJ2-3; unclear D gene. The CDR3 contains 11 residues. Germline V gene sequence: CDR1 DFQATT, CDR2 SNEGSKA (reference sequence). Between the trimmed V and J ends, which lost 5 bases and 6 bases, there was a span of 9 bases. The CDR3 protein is CSACPFDTQYF. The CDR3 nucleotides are TGCAGTGCTTGCCCGTTCGATACGCAGTATTTT.

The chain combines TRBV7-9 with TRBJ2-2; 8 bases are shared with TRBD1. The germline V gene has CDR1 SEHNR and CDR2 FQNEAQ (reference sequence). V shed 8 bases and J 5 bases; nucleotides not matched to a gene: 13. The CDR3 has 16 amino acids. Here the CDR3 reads CASGARTGSVTGELFF. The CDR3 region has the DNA TGTGCCAGCGGCGCTAGGACAGGGTCGGTAACCGGGGAGCTGTTTTTT.

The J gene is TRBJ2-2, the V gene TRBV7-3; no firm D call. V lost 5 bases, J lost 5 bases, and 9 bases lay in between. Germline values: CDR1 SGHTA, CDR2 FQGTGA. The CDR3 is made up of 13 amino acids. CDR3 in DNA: TGTGCCAGCAGCCCACACGGGACCGGGGAGCTGTTTTTT. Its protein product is CASSPHGTGELFF. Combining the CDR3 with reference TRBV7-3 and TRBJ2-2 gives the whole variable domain GAGVSQTPSNKVTEKGKYVELRCDPISGHTALYWYRQSLGQGPEFLIYFQGTGAADDSGLPNDRFFAVRPEGSVSTLKIQRTERGDSAVYLCASSPHGTGELFFGEGSRLTVL.